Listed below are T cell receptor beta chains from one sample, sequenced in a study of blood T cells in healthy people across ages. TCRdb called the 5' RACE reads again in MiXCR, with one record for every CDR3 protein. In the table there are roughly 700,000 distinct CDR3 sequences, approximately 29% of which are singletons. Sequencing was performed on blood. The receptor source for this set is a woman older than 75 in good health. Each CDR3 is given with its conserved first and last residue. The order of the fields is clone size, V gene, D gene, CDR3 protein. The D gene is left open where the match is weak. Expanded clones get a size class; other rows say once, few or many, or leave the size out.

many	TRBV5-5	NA	CASSLEGAENYEQYF
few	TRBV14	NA	CASSPDPKGLEQYF
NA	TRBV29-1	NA	CSVEDQHRAEETQYF
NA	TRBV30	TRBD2	CAWSLPSGGAYNEQFF
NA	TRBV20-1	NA	CSAAGWRDSPLHF
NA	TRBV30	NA	CAWSGGGPNQETQYF
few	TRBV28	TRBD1	CASSWTGGASYEQYF
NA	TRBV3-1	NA	CASSQDIHGPPGKTDTQYF
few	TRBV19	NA	CASSIPERYNQPQHF
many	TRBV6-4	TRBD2	CASSDSGRGGNSYEQYF
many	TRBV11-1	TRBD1	CASTFQGASYEQYF
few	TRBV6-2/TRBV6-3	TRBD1	CASTSPGQGWGYTF
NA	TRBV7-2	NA	CASSLVGGQPQHF
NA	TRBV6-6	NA	CASSHRPGRRGTDTQYF
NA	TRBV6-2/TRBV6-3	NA	CASSRGGAYNEQFF
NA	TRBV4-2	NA	CASRGGDTEAFF
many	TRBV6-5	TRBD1	CASSNLQGREQYF
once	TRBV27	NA	CASGSYSQETQYF
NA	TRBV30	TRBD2	CACPTERGPTGELFF
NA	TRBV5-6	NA	CASSLEQQTSPLHF
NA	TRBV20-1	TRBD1	CSARDRLTGASYEQYF
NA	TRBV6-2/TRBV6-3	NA	CASTSTGNQPQHF
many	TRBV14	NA	CASSSTGPRGETQYF
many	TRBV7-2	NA	CASSSNGGSGANVLTF
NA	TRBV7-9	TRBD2	CASSTWTSGSIHEQYF
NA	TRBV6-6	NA	CASSYLGDSQYF
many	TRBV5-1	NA	CASSSRQKSTDTQYF
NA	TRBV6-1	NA	CASSEAGRQVQETQYF
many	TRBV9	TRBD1	CASSPDTGGMLVYGYTF
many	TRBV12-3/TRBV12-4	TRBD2	CASSPGLAGGNNEQFF
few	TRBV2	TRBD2	CASSDLAGGQNTQYF
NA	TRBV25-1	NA	CASSGLFTDTQYF